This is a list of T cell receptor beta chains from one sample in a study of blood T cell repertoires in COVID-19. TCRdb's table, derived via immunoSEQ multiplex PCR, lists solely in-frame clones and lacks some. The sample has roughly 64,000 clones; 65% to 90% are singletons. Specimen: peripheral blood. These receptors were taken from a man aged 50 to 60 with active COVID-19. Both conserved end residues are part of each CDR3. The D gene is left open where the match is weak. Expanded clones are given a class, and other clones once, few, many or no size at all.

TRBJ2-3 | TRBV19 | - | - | CASSINRDSPATDTQYF | TGTGCCAGTAGTATAAATCGCGACTCCCCGGCCACAGATACGCAGTATTTT
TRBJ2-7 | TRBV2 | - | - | CASSERGGHRSEQYF | TGTGCCAGCAGTGAAAGAGGGGGACATCGAAGCGAGCAGTACTTC
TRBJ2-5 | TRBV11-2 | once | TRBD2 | CASSLLGLAVRETQYF | TGTGCCAGCAGCTTGTTAGGACTAGCGGTTCGAGAGACCCAGTACTTC
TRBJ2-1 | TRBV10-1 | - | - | CASTLLSASRQFDYNEQFF | TGCGCCAGCACCCTCCTTTCGGCTAGCCGCCAGTTCGATTACAATGAGCAGTTCTTC
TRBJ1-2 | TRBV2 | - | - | CASSGPGEGGYGYTF | TGTGCCAGCAGTGGACCAGGGGAAGGTGGCTATGGCTACACCTTC
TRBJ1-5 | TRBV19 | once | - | CATRGGGSVQPQHF | TGTGCCACCAGAGGGGGGGGGTCCGTTCAGCCCCAGCATTTT
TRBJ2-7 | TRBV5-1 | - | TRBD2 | CASSLGLAGGAYEQYF | TGCGCCAGCAGCTTGGGACTAGCGGGAGGTGCCTACGAGCAGTACTTC
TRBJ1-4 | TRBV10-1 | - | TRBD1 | CASSSGTEEEKLFF | TGCGCCAGCAGCTCCGGGACAGAAGAAGAAAAACTGTTTTTT
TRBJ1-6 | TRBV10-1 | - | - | CASSEKGGDSGYSPFYNSPLHF | TGCGCCAGCAGTGAGAAGGGGGGGGACTCTGGCTACAGCCCTTTCTATAATTCACCCCTCCACTTT
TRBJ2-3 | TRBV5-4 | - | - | CASSLAGGLDTDTQYF | TGTGCCAGCAGCTTGGCTGGGGGACTCGACACAGATACGCAGTATTTT
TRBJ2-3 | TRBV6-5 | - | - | CASSYTARDTQYF | TGTGCCAGCAGTTATACGGCCAGGGATACGCAGTATTTT
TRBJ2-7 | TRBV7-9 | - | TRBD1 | CASSNRDRGRPEQYF | TGTGCCAGCAGCAATCGGGACAGGGGTCGGCCCGAGCAGTACTTC
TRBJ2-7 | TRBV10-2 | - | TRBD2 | CASSTGTSGDQYF | TGCGCCAGCAGCACCGGGACTAGCGGGGATCAGTACTTC
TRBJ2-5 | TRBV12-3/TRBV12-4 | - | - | CASTLNQETQYF | TGTGCCAGCACCCTTAACCAAGAGACCCAGTACTTC
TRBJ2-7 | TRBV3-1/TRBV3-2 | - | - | CASSQGEQKSYEQYF | TGTGCCAGCAGCCAAGGTGAACAAAAATCCTACGAGCAGTACTTC
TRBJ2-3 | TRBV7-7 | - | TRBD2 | CASSRAGGRTDTQYF | TGTGCCAGCAGCCGAGCGGGAGGACGCACAGATACGCAGTATTTT
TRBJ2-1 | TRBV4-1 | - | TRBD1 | CASQGFSQGPDYNEQFF | TGCGCCAGCCAAGGCTTTTCACAGGGGCCCGATTACAATGAGCAGTTCTTC
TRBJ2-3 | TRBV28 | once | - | CASTSIGGGTDTQYF | TGTGCCAGCACGAGCATAGGTGGGGGGACAGATACGCAGTATTTT
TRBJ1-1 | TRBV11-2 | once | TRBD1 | CASRGTGDTEAFF | TGTGCCAGCAGGGGGACAGGGGACACTGAAGCTTTCTTT
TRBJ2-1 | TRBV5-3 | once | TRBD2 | CARSYYGLAGVNEQFF | TGTGCCAGAAGCTATTACGGACTAGCGGGGGTAAATGAGCAGTTCTTC
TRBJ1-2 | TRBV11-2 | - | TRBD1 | CASSTTGDAGYTF | TGTGCCAGCAGCACGACAGGGGATGCGGGCTACACCTTC
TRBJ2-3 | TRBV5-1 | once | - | CASTAGTSTDTQYF | TGCGCCAGCACCGCGGGTACTAGCACAGATACGCAGTATTTT
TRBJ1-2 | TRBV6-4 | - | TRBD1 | CASFDTGGCGYTF | TGTGCCAGTTTCGATACAGGGGGCTGTGGCTACACCTTC
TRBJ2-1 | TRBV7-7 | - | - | CASSQQGRVAYNEQFF | TGTGCCAGCAGCCAACAGGGAAGGGTCGCGTACAATGAGCAGTTCTTC
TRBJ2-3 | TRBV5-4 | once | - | CASSLIAGLETDTQYF | TGTGCCAGCAGCTTGATTGCGGGGTTGGAGACAGATACGCAGTATTTT
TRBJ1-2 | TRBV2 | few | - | CASSEEARGGYTF | TGTGCCAGCAGTGAAGAGGCCAGGGGTGGCTACACCTTC
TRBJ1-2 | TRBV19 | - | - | CASSMQPQGIGSGYTF | TGTGCCAGTAGTATGCAACCCCAGGGTATAGGTAGTGGCTACACCTTC
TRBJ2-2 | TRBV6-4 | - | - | CASSDSPGSGTGELFF | TGTGCCAGCAGTGACTCCCCAGGGTCGGGCACCGGGGAGCTGTTTTTT
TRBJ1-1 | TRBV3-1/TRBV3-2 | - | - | CASSQAPTRRALEAFF | TGTGCCAGCAGCCAAGCGCCGACTCGGCGGGCTCTAGAGGCTTTCTTT
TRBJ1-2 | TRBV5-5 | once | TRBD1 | CASSPADRADYGYTF | TGTGCCAGCAGCCCCGCTGACAGGGCGGACTATGGCTACACCTTC
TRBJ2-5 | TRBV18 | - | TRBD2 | CASSPATGTSGRETQYF | TGTGCCAGCTCACCGGCGACCGGGACTAGCGGGAGGGAGACCCAGTACTTC
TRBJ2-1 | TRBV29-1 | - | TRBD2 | CSHTSGGLYNEQFF | TGCAGCCATACGAGCGGGGGCCTCTACAATGAGCAGTTCTTC
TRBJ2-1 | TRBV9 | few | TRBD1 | CASGGRGLVNEQFF | TGTGCCAGCGGGGGCAGGGGGTTGGTCAATGAGCAGTTCTTC
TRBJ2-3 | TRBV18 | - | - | CASSPGLPTDTQYF | TGTGCCAGCTCACCGGGACTTCCCACAGATACGCAGTATTTT
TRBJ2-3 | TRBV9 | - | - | CASSVAGTDTQYF | TGTGCCAGCAGCGTGGCGGGAACGGATACGCAGTATTTT
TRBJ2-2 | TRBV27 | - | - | CASNGRTGELFF | TGTGCCAGCAATGGGAGGACCGGGGAGCTGTTTTTT
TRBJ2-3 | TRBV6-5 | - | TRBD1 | CASSFGTGDTDTQYF | TGTGCCAGCAGTTTTGGGACAGGGGATACAGATACGCAGTATTTT
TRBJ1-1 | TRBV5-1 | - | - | CASSLLTGNTEAFF | TGCGCCAGCAGCTTGCTGACGGGGAATACTGAAGCTTTCTTT
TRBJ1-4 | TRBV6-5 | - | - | CASSYSRGASSEKLFF | TGTGCCAGCAGTTACTCGAGAGGTGCTTCAAGTGAAAAACTGTTTTTT
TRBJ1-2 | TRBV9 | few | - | CASSVEGTHGYTF | TGTGCCAGCAGCGTAGAGGGGACTCATGGCTACACCTTC
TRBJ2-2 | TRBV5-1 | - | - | CASSQDSTNTGELFF | TGCGCCAGCAGCCAGGACAGTACGAACACCGGGGAGCTGTTTTTT
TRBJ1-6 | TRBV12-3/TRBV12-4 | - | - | CASTRGGSPLHF | TGTGCCAGCACCCGGGGGGGTTCACCCCTCCACTTT
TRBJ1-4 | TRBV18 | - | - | CASSPPFRASEKLFF | TGTGCCAGCTCACCACCGTTCAGGGCAAGTGAAAAACTGTTTTTT
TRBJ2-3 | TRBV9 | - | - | CASSVVTSTDTQYF | TGTGCCAGCAGCGTAGTAACTAGCACAGATACGCAGTATTTT
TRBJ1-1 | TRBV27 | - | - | CASSNRGSRTEAFF | TGTGCCAGCAGTAACCGAGGGAGCCGCACTGAAGCTTTCTTT
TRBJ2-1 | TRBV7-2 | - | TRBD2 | CASSLVRTSGGNEQFF | TGTGCCAGCAGCTTAGTGAGGACTAGTGGAGGAAATGAGCAGTTCTTC
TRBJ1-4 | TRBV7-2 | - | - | CASSADRSATNEKLFF | TGTGCCAGCAGCGCAGACAGATCGGCAACTAATGAAAAACTGTTTTTT
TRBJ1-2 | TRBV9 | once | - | CASSSIRTARGRGYTF | TGTGCCAGCAGCTCGATCAGGACAGCCCGGGGACGTGGCTACACCTTC
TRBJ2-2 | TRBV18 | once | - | CATQQTGGNTGELFF | TGTGCCACTCAACAGACAGGAGGGAACACCGGGGAGCTGTTTTTT